The present T cell receptor beta chain was sequenced within a study of T cell clonality in common variable immunodeficiency. Study-wide points: Compared with healthy controls, CVID subjects showed increased TCRbeta clonality, mostly in about a third. Common variable immunodeficiency TCR beta sequences reportedly had fewer deletions and N-nucleotide insertions.

The V and J ends lost 5 bases and 2 bases, in that order; junction bases with no gene match: 2. Per germline, CDR1 SGHVS and CDR2 FNYEAQ. The CDR3 has 15 amino acids. Only a few counts were recorded for this clone. The antigen remains undetermined. The sequence runs out 3 residues before the end of the CDR3; the remainder is reconstructed from the germline J gene. Sequenced by immunoSEQ multiplex PCR; TCRdb stores in-frame clones only, minus some. The sample gives about 34,000 clones, none seen only once, and the top ten clones hold 28%. This receptor was obtained from a human donor with common variable immunodeficiency. What was sequenced was peripheral blood mononuclear cells. This chain links TRBV7-6 with TRBJ2-7; 14 bases agree with TRBD2. CDR3 sequence reads: CASSPTSGRAYEQYF. The sequenced CDR3 bases are TGTGCCAGCAGCCCGACTAGCGGGAGGGCCTACGAG.